This TCR beta chain was captured in a study of cytomegalovirus exposure and HLA in healthy donors. As for this clone: Its antigen is unidentified.

Primers included in the PCR were 60 Vbeta and 13 Jbeta primers. Repertoires were generated with immunoSEQ multiplex PCR, while TCRdb's copy carries only in-frame clones and drops some. The sample records 120,000 or so clones, roughly 80% being singletons. Overall study findings and caveats: Many donors shared some public TCRs, even though most TCR sequences were rare.

The receptor comes from a female donor in good health and CMV-seronegative. The sample consisted of PBMCs.

The CDR3 reads CASSGRQGWTEAFF. Written as DNA, the CDR3 is TGCGCCAGCAGCGGGCGACAGGGATGGACTGAAGCTTTCTTT. This rearrangement joins TRBV4-1 to TRBJ1-1; 7 positions agree with TRBD1. The CDR3 runs 14 residues. V trimming: 5 bases; J trimming: 5 bases; junction bases outside the gene matches: 8. Germline values: CDR1 MGHRA, CDR2 YSYEKL.